The clone carrying this TCR beta chain has ten or more counts. The target antigen is unknown. The CDR3 spans 17 residues. Germline V lookup: CDR1 MNHEY, CDR2 SVGAGI. The V gene lost 0 bases and the J gene lost 2 bases, with 13 bases spanning the gap. This entry comes from a study of response to subunit inactivated influenza vaccine. Study-wide findings and caveats: There was a suggestion from the authors that each seasonal influenza vaccination recruits few new T cells.

TCRdb re-called the RT-PCR reads through MiXCR, storing one row per CDR3 protein. This repertoire shows 500,000 to 600,000 distinct CDR3 sequences, approximately 7.1% found once; its top ten account for roughly 13%. V is TRBV6-5 and J is TRBJ2-2; possible D gene TRBD2, 5 bases. The sample consisted of PBMCs from blood, taken less than 30 months after vaccination. This receptor was taken from a man between 50 and 75 years old who received an inactivated influenza vaccine. The CDR3 region is CASSYSIMGVNTGELFF. The CDR3 DNA reads as TGTGCCAGCAGTTACTCGATAATGGGAGTTAACACCGGGGAGCTGTTTTTT.